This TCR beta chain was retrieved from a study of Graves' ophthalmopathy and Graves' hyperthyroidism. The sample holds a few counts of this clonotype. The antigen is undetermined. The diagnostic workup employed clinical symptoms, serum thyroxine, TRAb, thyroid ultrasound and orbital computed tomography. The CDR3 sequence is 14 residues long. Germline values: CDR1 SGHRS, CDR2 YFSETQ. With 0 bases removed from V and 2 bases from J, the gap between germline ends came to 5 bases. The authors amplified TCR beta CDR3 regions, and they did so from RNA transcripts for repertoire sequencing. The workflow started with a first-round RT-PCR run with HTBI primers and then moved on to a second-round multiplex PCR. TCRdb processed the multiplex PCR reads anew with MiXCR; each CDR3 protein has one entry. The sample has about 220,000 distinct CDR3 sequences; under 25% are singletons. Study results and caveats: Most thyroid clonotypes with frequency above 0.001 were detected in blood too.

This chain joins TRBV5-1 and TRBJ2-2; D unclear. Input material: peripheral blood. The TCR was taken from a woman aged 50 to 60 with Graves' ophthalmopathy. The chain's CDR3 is CASSLGYNTGELFF. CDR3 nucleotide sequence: TGCGCCAGCAGCTTGGGTTATAACACCGGGGAGCTGTTTTTT.